This is a list of T cell receptor beta chains from one sample in a study of blood T cell repertoires in COVID-19. Repertoires were generated with immunoSEQ multiplex PCR, while TCRdb's copy carries only in-frame clones and drops some. Of 150,000 or so clones listed, around 87% are singletons. Sequences were obtained from peripheral blood. These TCRs come from an elderly man with acute or convalescent COVID-19. CDR3s include the opening cysteine and the closing phenylalanine or tryptophan. D genes are given only for firm matches. Some rows have no size entry. The others give once, few or many, or a class for an expanded clone.

d_gene: NA
v_gene: TRBV10-2
abundance: few
j_gene: TRBJ1-2
CDR3aa: CASRDVGHYYGYTF
CDR3nt: TGCGCCAGCAGAGACGTGGGACACTACTATGGCTACACCTTC

d_gene: TRBD2
v_gene: TRBV11-3
abundance: few
j_gene: TRBJ2-7
CDR3aa: CASSAGDEQYF
CDR3nt: TGTGCCAGCAGCGCGGGAGACGAGCAGTACTTC

d_gene: TRBD1
v_gene: TRBV5-6
abundance: NA
j_gene: TRBJ1-1
CDR3aa: CASSYQGADTEAFF
CDR3nt: TGTGCCAGCAGCTACCAGGGGGCGGACACTGAAGCTTTCTTT

d_gene: TRBD1
v_gene: TRBV28
abundance: NA
j_gene: TRBJ1-1
CDR3aa: CASSGTGIEAFF
CDR3nt: TGTGCCAGCAGTGGGACAGGTATTGAAGCTTTCTTT

d_gene: TRBD1
v_gene: TRBV3-1/TRBV3-2
abundance: NA
j_gene: TRBJ1-6
CDR3aa: CASSRTGGDNSPLHF
CDR3nt: TGTGCCAGCAGCAGGACAGGGGGGGATAATTCACCCCTCCACTTT

d_gene: TRBD2
v_gene: TRBV6-6
abundance: NA
j_gene: TRBJ2-5
CDR3aa: CASSSSGGGAKTQYF
CDR3nt: TGTGCCAGCAGCTCCTCCGGCGGGGGGGCGAAGACCCAGTACTTC

d_gene: TRBD1
v_gene: TRBV5-1
abundance: once
j_gene: TRBJ2-2
CDR3aa: CASSFGQGRIGELFF
CDR3nt: TGCGCCAGCAGCTTCGGACAGGGTAGGATCGGGGAGCTGTTTTTT

d_gene: NA
v_gene: TRBV28
abundance: NA
j_gene: TRBJ1-5
CDR3aa: CASGPGHRNNQPQHF
CDR3nt: TGTGCCAGCGGTCCGGGACATCGAAACAATCAGCCCCAGCATTTT

d_gene: TRBD2
v_gene: TRBV27
abundance: NA
j_gene: TRBJ2-7
CDR3aa: CASRTTSGFHEQYF
CDR3nt: TGTGCCAGCAGAACGACTAGCGGGTTCCACGAGCAGTACTTC

d_gene: TRBD1
v_gene: TRBV6-5
abundance: NA
j_gene: TRBJ2-4
CDR3aa: CASRQTGGDIQYF
CDR3nt: TGTGCCAGCAGGCAGACAGGGGGGGACATTCAGTACTTC

d_gene: NA
v_gene: TRBV7-3
abundance: NA
j_gene: TRBJ2-2
CDR3aa: CASSLSGPTTGELFF
CDR3nt: TGTGCCAGCAGCTTAAGCGGGCCAACCACCGGGGAGCTGTTTTTT

d_gene: NA
v_gene: TRBV5-1
abundance: NA
j_gene: TRBJ2-3
CDR3aa: CASSLRGAGTDTQYF
CDR3nt: TGCGCCAGCAGCTTGCGGGGGGCAGGGACAGATACGCAGTATTTT

d_gene: TRBD1
v_gene: TRBV7-8
abundance: NA
j_gene: TRBJ1-6
CDR3aa: CASSFETGGSSPLHF
CDR3nt: TGTGCCAGCAGCTTCGAGACAGGGGGAAGTTCACCCCTCCACTTT

d_gene: NA
v_gene: TRBV6-5
abundance: NA
j_gene: TRBJ1-2
CDR3aa: CASSYASGIKGGYTF
CDR3nt: TGTGCCAGCAGTTACGCATCAGGGATTAAGGGTGGCTACACCTTC

d_gene: NA
v_gene: TRBV23-1
abundance: NA
j_gene: TRBJ1-4
CDR3aa: CASSQMDSSKRNEKLFF
CDR3nt: TGCGCCAGCAGTCAAATGGACAGTTCTAAGAGGAATGAAAAACTGTTTTTT

d_gene: NA
v_gene: TRBV6-5
abundance: NA
j_gene: TRBJ2-7
CDR3aa: CASERSNEQYF
CDR3nt: TGTGCCAGCGAGAGGTCCAACGAGCAGTACTTC

d_gene: NA
v_gene: TRBV2
abundance: few
j_gene: TRBJ1-2
CDR3aa: CASNTRPDYGYTF
CDR3nt: TGTGCCAGCAATACCAGGCCCGACTATGGCTACACCTTC

d_gene: NA
v_gene: TRBV6-6
abundance: NA
j_gene: TRBJ2-3
CDR3aa: CASTSLDKNTDTQYF
CDR3nt: NA

d_gene: NA
v_gene: TRBV6-4
abundance: NA
j_gene: TRBJ2-7
CDR3aa: CASSERRGYFRPYEQYF
CDR3nt: TGTGCCAGCAGTGAACGCCGGGGATACTTTCGACCCTACGAGCAGTACTTC

d_gene: NA
v_gene: TRBV27
abundance: NA
j_gene: TRBJ1-1
CDR3aa: CASSSRGGYAEAFF
CDR3nt: TGTGCCAGCAGTTCCCGCGGGGGGTACGCTGAAGCTTTCTTT

d_gene: NA
v_gene: TRBV6-5
abundance: NA
j_gene: TRBJ1-5
CDR3aa: CASSQVRGGNQPQHF
CDR3nt: TGTGCCAGCAGCCAAGTCAGGGGTGGCAATCAGCCCCAGCATTTT

d_gene: NA
v_gene: TRBV7-9
abundance: NA
j_gene: TRBJ2-5
CDR3aa: CASSRGTETQYF
CDR3nt: TGTGCCAGCAGCCGGGGGACGGAGACCCAGTACTTC

d_gene: TRBD1
v_gene: TRBV25-1
abundance: NA
j_gene: TRBJ1-2
CDR3aa: CASSASGQPVVVGYTF
CDR3nt: TGTGCCAGCAGTGCATCGGGACAGCCGGTCGTGGTCGGCTACACCTTC

d_gene: NA
v_gene: TRBV29-1
abundance: NA
j_gene: TRBJ2-3
CDR3aa: CSVEASTDTQYF
CDR3nt: TGCAGCGTTGAAGCTAGCACAGATACGCAGTATTTT

d_gene: NA
v_gene: TRBV19
abundance: NA
j_gene: TRBJ1-1
CDR3aa: CATTRGIGRGGGKAFF
CDR3nt: TGTGCCACGACGAGGGGAATTGGACGCGGCGGGGGAAAAGCTTTCTTT

d_gene: NA
v_gene: TRBV7-9
abundance: NA
j_gene: TRBJ1-5
CDR3aa: CASSLDSDQGPQHF
CDR3nt: TGTGCCAGCAGCCTCGACAGCGACCAAGGGCCCCAGCATTTT

d_gene: NA
v_gene: TRBV5-1
abundance: once
j_gene: TRBJ2-5
CDR3aa: CASSFAGYQETQYF
CDR3nt: TGCGCCAGCAGCTTCGCGGGGTACCAAGAGACCCAGTACTTC

d_gene: TRBD1
v_gene: TRBV2
abundance: once
j_gene: TRBJ1-1
CDR3aa: CASSARGQGTEAFF
CDR3nt: TGTGCCAGCAGTGCCAGAGGACAGGGGACTGAAGCTTTCTTT

d_gene: TRBD1
v_gene: TRBV2
abundance: few
j_gene: TRBJ1-5
CDR3aa: CASRQGDQGNQPQHF
CDR3nt: TGTGCCAGCAGACAGGGGGACCAGGGCAATCAGCCCCAGCATTTT

d_gene: NA
v_gene: TRBV5-1
abundance: NA
j_gene: TRBJ2-7
CDR3aa: CASSPDTYEQYF
CDR3nt: TGCGCCAGCAGCCCCGACACCTACGAGCAGTACTTC

d_gene: TRBD1
v_gene: TRBV3-1/TRBV3-2
abundance: NA
j_gene: TRBJ1-2
CDR3aa: CASRPQGKDYGYTF
CDR3nt: TGTGCCAGCAGACCACAGGGGAAGGACTATGGCTACACCTTC